There are a few counts of the clone carrying this T cell receptor beta chain. Other DNA sequences of this sample code for an identical CDR3. This record belongs to a study of control samples from healthy donors and cancer patients. Germline V gene data show CDR1 as SGHTS and CDR2 as YDEGEE. CDR3 length: 14 amino acids. V lost 0 bases and J lost 4, with 7 bases in between. Clones were sequenced by immunoSEQ multiplex PCR, and TCRdb holds only the in-frame ones, with some missing. The table includes 100,000 to 120,000 clones, around four fifths detected once. Sequenced sample: blood. This TCR came from a man between 18 and 29 years old in good health. The J gene is TRBJ1-4, the V gene TRBV5-8; the D is unclear. The CDR3 sequence: CASSLGRLNEKLFF. DNA of the CDR3: TGTGCCAGCAGCTTGGGACGGCTTAATGAAAAACTGTTTTTT.